The 24 T cell receptor beta chains presented below share a single source sample, sequenced in a study of cytomegalovirus exposure and HLA in healthy donors. Primers: 60 Vbeta forward and 13 Jbeta reverse. Here immunoSEQ multiplex PCR was the method, and the copy in TCRdb shows in-frame clones only, minus some. In total, the table holds 100,000 to 150,000 clones. Sequencing was carried out using PBMCs. These receptor sequences come from a man aged 25 to 40 in good health and CMV-seronegative.

The rearrangement links TRBV28 to TRBJ2-2; TRBD2 matches 10 bases. After removal of 6 bases from V and 5 bases from J, the junction contained 3 bases not matched to a gene. The germline V gene encodes CDR1 MDHEN and CDR2 SYDVKM. The CDR3 extends over 14 amino acids. The CDR3 region has the DNA TGTGCCAGCAGCTCTAGCGGGAGTACCGGGGAGCTGTTTTTT. This translates into CASSSSGSTGELFF.

The chain has TRBV28 and TRBJ2-1, with D unclear. V lost 3 bases and J lost 0, with 9 bases in between. The CDR3 extends over 15 amino acids. Germline V lookup: CDR1 MDHEN, CDR2 SYDVKM. CDR3 bases: TGTGCCAGCAGTTTGGTACTAAACTCCTACAATGAGCAGTTCTTC. Translation gives CASSLVLNSYNEQFF.

The J gene is TRBJ2-1, the V gene TRBV7-3; D call uncertain. V was cut by 3 bases and J by 5 bases, with 8 bases left in between. The CDR3 covers 13 residues. Germline CDR1 reads SGHTA; CDR2 reads FQGTGA. CDR3 nucleotide sequence: TGTGCCAGCAGCTTGTCTACTGACAATGAGCAGTTCTTC. Residues: CASSLSTDNEQFF.

About this clone: Sequence at one end of the junction differs from germline and may be a read error. The chain employs TRBV5-5 and TRBJ2-7; D gene unclear. The CDR3 spans 14 residues. CDR1 is SGHKS, CDR2 YYEKEE, per germline (reference sequence). The CDR3 here is CASSLPLVSHEQYF. For the CDR3, the DNA is TGTGCCAGCAGCTTGCCGCTAGTCTCCCACGAGCAGTACTTC.

This chain links TRBV4-1 with TRBJ2-5, with 9 bases matching TRBD1. The CDR3 length is 15 residues. V shed 3 bases, J shed 5 bases, and the junction held 7 bases outside the gene matches. From germline, CDR1 is MGHRA and CDR2 YSYEKL. CDR3 sequence: CASSQQTGGEETQYF. CDR3 DNA: TGCGCCAGCAGCCAGCAGACAGGGGGAGAGGAGACCCAGTACTTC.

The J gene is TRBJ2-3, the V gene TRBV30; 12 bases map to TRBD2. The CDR3 totals 17 residues. Germline lookup yields CDR1 GTSNPN and CDR2 SVGIG (reference sequence). J lost 4 bases, V lost 2 bases, and 10 bases had no gene match. The CDR3 coding sequence is TGTGCCTGGAGTCGGACAAGGACTAGCGGGACCTCAGATACGCAGTATTTT. Protein sequence: CAWSRTRTSGTSDTQYF.

The rearrangement links TRBV9 to TRBJ2-5; TRBD1 is a possible D gene (6 bases). CDR3 length: 15 residues. Deletions cut 1 base from V and 4 bases from J, with 14 bases between. Germline V gene sequence: CDR1 SGDLS, CDR2 YYNGEE. The CDR3 DNA follows: TGTGCCAGCAGCGTAACCGGACAGTTGGGAGAGACCCAGTACTTC. Translating it yields CASSVTGQLGETQYF.

The J gene is TRBJ2-6, the V gene TRBV19; D call uncertain. Germline V CDR1 and CDR2: LNHDA, SQIVND (reference sequence). V was pared by 4 bases and J by 6 bases, with 10 bases between. This CDR3 has 14 amino acids. The CDR3 DNA is TGTGCCAGTAGTAACCTACCTTCGGCCAACGTCCTGACTTTC. Its protein product is CASSNLPSANVLTF.

The chain carries TRBV4-1 and TRBJ2-1; D perhaps matches TRBD1 (6 bases). V lost 3 bases, J lost 1 base, and 7 bases lay in between. The CDR3 consists of 14 residues. The V gene's germline CDR1 is MGHRA and CDR2 YSYEKL. In DNA, the CDR3 is TGCGCCAGCAGCCACACAGGGTCCTACAATGAGCAGTTCTTC. Translated: CASSHTGSYNEQFF.

The genes are TRBV5-1 and TRBJ1-4; D unresolved. V was clipped by 2 bases and J by 2 bases, with 10 bases between them. This CDR3 has 15 amino acids. The germline V gene has CDR1 SGHRS and CDR2 YFSETQ. CDR3 in amino acids: CASSFFRSTNEKLFF. In DNA, the CDR3 is TGCGCCAGCAGCTTTTTCCGGTCGACTAATGAAAAACTGTTTTTT.

The chain recombines TRBV11-2 with TRBJ2-5; the D is unclear. Between the trimmed V and J ends, which lost 1 base and 2 bases, there was a span of 8 bases. There are 14 residues in the CDR3. The V gene's germline CDR1 is SGHAT and CDR2 FQNNGV. This CDR3 reads CASSLVIGQETQYF. Written as DNA, the CDR3 is TGTGCCAGCAGCTTAGTTATCGGTCAAGAGACCCAGTACTTC.

The J gene is TRBJ1-1, the V gene TRBV10-2, with no clear D. Germline loops: CDR1 WSHSY, CDR2 SAAADI. V was clipped by 10 bases and J by 4 bases, with 13 bases between them. The CDR3 runs 12 residues. For the CDR3, the DNA is TGCGCCACCACGTCTAGGAGCACTGAAGCTTTCTTT. Protein product: CATTSRSTEAFF.

The chain joins TRBV19 to TRBJ2-5, with D tentatively TRBD1 (6 bases). The ends were cut back, 3 bases at V and 5 bases at J, with 13 bases in the middle. Germline V CDR1 and CDR2: LNHDA, SQIVND (reference sequence). The CDR3 spans 14 residues. The CDR3 loop reads CASSMFGGLETQYF. DNA of the CDR3: TGTGCCAGTAGTATGTTTGGGGGCCTGGAGACCCAGTACTTC.

The J gene is TRBJ2-5, the V gene TRBV5-1; 9 bases fit TRBD1. V shed 4 bases and J 1 base; nucleotides not matched to a gene: 2. This CDR3 has 14 residues. The germline V gene has CDR1 SGHRS and CDR2 YFSETQ. The CDR3 here is CASSRDRAQETQYF. CDR3 sequence (DNA): TGCGCCAGCAGCCGGGACAGGGCCCAAGAGACCCAGTACTTC.

This chain uses TRBV5-5 with TRBJ2-2; D may be TRBD2 (5 bases). V lost 1 base, J lost 4 bases, and 11 bases lay in between. The germline V gene has CDR1 SGHKS and CDR2 YYEKEE (reference sequence). The CDR3 is 15 amino acids. The CDR3 here is CASSLIPRGTGELFF. DNA of the CDR3: TGTGCCAGCAGCTTGATCCCCCGGGGCACCGGGGAGCTGTTTTTT.

The V gene is TRBV19, the J gene TRBJ2-2, with 7 bases fitting TRBD2. Trimming at V came to 3 bases and at J to 0 bases, leaving 10 bases not matched to a gene. The germline gives CDR1 LNHDA, CDR2 SQIVND (reference sequence). The CDR3 is 18 amino acids. Here the CDR3 reads CASSILAGEASNTGELFF. The CDR3 DNA reads as TGTGCCAGTAGTATTTTGGCGGGGGAAGCCTCGAACACCGGGGAGCTGTTTTTT.

On this clone: In the same sample, other DNA sequences code for this CDR3. The chain is built from TRBV10-3 and TRBJ1-4; possible D gene TRBD1, 6 bases. The CDR3 runs to 13 residues. Germline lookup yields CDR1 ENHRY and CDR2 SYGVKD. The V end was cut by 11 bases, the J end by 2 bases, with 12 bases between. The CDR3 loop is CASTGSTNEKLFF. DNA of the CDR3: TGTGCCTCAACAGGGAGCACTAATGAAAAACTGTTTTTT.

The CDR3 is CSVLPTGTGGYGYTF. CDR3 bases: TGCAGCGTGTTGCCGACCGGGACAGGGGGTTATGGCTACACCTTC. The rearrangement joins TRBV29-1 to TRBJ1-2, with 11 bases lining up with TRBD1. V dropped 6 bases and J dropped 5; count of bases not matched to a gene: 11. The germline gives CDR1 SQVTM, CDR2 ANQGSEA. This CDR3 region has 15 residues.

The chain joins TRBV7-6 to TRBJ1-1; 8 nucleotides agree with TRBD1. The germline gives CDR1 SGHVS, CDR2 FNYEAQ. The CDR3 has 18 residues. Trimming cost V 0 bases and J 0 bases; bases outside gene matches: 9. As DNA, the CDR3 is TGTGCCAGCAGCTTAGCCCCCGACGGACAGGGCATGAACACTGAAGCTTTCTTT. Translating gives CASSLAPDGQGMNTEAFF.

The chain carries TRBV30 and TRBJ1-2, with D perhaps TRBD1 (6 bases). V lost 1 base, J lost 8 bases, and 14 bases lay in between. The CDR3 is 13 amino acids. Germline V lookup: CDR1 GTSNPN, CDR2 SVGIG (reference sequence). The CDR3 is CAWSEGDGNGYTF. DNA for the CDR3: TGTGCCTGGAGTGAGGGGGACGGGAACGGCTACACCTTC.

The genes are TRBV5-1 and TRBJ1-2; 8 bases map to TRBD1. V dropped 3 bases and J dropped 4; count of bases not matched to a gene: 2. Looked up from germline, CDR1 is SGHRS and CDR2 is YFSETQ. This CDR3 spans 13 amino acids. DNA for the CDR3: TGCGCCAGCAGCTCGACAGGGGTCTATGGCTACACCTTC. This sequence encodes CASSSTGVYGYTF.

This chain uses TRBV5-6 with TRBJ1-1, with 7 bases fitting TRBD1. Losses at the gene ends were 0 bases for V and 0 bases for J; bases not matched to a gene: 8. This CDR3 contains 17 residues. CDR1 SGHDT and CDR2 YYEEEE come from the germline V gene. The CDR3 coding sequence is TGTGCCAGCAGCTTGGACAGGGGAACGGGGATGAACACTGAAGCTTTCTTT. Residues: CASSLDRGTGMNTEAFF.

Here the CDR3 reads CASSSPAGSSYEQYF. DNA of the CDR3: TGTGCCAGCAGTTCCCCAGCGGGGAGCTCCTACGAGCAGTACTTC. The V and J genes are TRBV28 and TRBJ2-5, with 7 bases matching TRBD2. The DNA end is more similar to TRBJ2-7, so the J call may be wrong. CDR1 MDHEN and CDR2 SYDVKM come from the germline V gene. The CDR3 runs to 15 residues.

V and J are TRBV28 and TRBJ1-4, with D hard to call. The germline V gene has CDR1 MDHEN and CDR2 SYDVKM. Trimming shortened V by 6 bases and J by 8 bases, and 16 bases separated the two germline ends. The CDR3 runs to 14 residues. CDR3: CASRLTDGSEKLFF. CDR3 in DNA: TGTGCCAGCAGGCTAACTGATGGTAGCGAAAAACTGTTTTTT.